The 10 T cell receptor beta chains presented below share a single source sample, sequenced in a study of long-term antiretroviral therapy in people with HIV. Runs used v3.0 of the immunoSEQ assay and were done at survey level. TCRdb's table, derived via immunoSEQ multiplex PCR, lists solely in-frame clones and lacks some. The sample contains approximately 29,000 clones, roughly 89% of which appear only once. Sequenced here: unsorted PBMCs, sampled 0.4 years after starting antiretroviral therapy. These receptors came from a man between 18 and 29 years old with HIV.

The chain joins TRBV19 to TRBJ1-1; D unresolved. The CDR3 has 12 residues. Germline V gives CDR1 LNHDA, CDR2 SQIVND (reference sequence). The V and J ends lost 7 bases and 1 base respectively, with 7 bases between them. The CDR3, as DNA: TGTGCCAGTACCCTGGGGAACACTGAAGCTTTCTTT. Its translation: CASTLGNTEAFF. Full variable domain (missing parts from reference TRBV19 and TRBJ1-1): DGGITQSPKYLFRKEGQNVTLSCEQNLNHDAMYWYRQDPGQGLRLIYYSQIVNDFQKGDIAEGYSVSREKKESFPLTVTSAQKNPTAFYLCASTLGNTEAFFGQGTRLTVV.

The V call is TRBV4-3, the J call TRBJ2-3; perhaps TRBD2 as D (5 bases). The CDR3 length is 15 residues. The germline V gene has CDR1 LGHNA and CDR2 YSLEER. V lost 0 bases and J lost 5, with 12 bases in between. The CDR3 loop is CASSQETSKIDTQYF. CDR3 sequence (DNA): TGCGCCAGCAGCCAAGAAACTAGTAAGATAGATACGCAGTATTTT.

Written as DNA, the CDR3 is TGTGCCAGCAGCGTCGGGGCCCGGGGCCTGACTGAAGCTTTCTTT. This sequence encodes CASSVGARGLTEAFF. This rearrangement joins TRBV7-6 to TRBJ1-1; D may be TRBD1 (5 bases). V shed 5 bases and J shed 5 bases, with 18 bases lying between them. This CDR3 has 15 residues. CDR1 SGHVS and CDR2 FNYEAQ come from the germline V gene.

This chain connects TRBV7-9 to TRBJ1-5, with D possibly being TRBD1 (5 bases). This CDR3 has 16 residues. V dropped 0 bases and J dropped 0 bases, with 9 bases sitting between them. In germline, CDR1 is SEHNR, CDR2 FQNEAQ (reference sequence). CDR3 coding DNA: TGTGCCAGCAGCTTAGCTGCGGGGGTTAGCAATCAGCCCCAGCATTTT. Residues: CASSLAAGVSNQPQHF.

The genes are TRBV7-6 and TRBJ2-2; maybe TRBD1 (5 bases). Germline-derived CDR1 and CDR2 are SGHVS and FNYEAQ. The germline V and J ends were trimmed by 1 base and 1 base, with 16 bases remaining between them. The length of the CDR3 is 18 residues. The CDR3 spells CASSLGPGKTWNTGELFF. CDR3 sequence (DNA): TGTGCCAGCAGCTTAGGGCCAGGGAAGACCTGGAACACCGGGGAGCTGTTTTTT.

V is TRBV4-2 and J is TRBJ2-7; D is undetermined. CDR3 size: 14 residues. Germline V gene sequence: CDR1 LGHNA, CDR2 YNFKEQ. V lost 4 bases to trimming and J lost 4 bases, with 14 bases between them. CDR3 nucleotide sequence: TGTGCCAGCAGCCCGAGATGGGGTATATACGAGCAGTACTTC. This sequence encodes CASSPRWGIYEQYF.

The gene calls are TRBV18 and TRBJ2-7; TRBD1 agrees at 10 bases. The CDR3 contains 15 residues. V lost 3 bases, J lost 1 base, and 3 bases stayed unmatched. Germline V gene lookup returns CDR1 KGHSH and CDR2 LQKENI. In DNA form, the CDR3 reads TGTGCCAGCTCACCGGGACAGGGGCTTTCCTACGAGCAGTACTTC. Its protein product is CASSPGQGLSYEQYF.

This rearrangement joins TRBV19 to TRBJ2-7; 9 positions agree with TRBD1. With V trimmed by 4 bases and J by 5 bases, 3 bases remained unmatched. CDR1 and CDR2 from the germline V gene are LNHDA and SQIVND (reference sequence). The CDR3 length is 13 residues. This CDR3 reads CASSTGQGDEQYF. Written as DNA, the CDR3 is TGTGCCAGTAGTACGGGACAGGGAGACGAGCAGTACTTC.

DNA of the CDR3: TGTGCCAGCAGCCCTGGACAGGGAGAAAAGCAGTACTTC. As protein: CASSPGQGEKQYF. The V call is TRBV7-9, the J call TRBJ2-7, with 8 bases that match TRBD1. This CDR3 contains 13 residues. V gave up 5 bases and J gave up 8 bases; unmatched junction bases: 8. The germline V gene has CDR1 SEHNR and CDR2 FQNEAQ (reference sequence).

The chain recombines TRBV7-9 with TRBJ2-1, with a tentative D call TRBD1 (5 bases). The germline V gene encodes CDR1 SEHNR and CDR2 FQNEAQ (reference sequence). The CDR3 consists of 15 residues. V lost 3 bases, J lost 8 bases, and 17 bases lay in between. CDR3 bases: TGTGCCAGCAGCTTGAGCCACAGGCCCTGGGATGAGCAGTTCTTC. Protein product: CASSLSHRPWDEQFF.